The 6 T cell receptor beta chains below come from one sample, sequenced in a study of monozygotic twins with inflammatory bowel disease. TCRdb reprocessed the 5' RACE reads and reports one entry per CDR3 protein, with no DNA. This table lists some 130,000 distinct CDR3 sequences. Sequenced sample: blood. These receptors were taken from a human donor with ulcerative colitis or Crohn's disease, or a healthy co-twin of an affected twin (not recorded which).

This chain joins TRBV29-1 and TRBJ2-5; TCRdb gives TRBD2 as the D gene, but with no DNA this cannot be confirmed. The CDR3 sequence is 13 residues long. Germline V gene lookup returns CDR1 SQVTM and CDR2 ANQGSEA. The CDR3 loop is CSVFPSGGETQYF.

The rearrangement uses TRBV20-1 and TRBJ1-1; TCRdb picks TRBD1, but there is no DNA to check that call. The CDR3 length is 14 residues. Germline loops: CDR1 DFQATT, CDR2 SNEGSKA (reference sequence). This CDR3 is CSARTGGLGTEAFF.

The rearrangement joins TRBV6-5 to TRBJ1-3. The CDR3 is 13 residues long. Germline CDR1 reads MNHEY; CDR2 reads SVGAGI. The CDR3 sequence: CASTPSGGNTIYF.

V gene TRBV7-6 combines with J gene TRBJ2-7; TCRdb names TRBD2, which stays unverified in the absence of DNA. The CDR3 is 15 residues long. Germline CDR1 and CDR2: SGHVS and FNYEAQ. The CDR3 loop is CASSVGTSGSYEQYF.

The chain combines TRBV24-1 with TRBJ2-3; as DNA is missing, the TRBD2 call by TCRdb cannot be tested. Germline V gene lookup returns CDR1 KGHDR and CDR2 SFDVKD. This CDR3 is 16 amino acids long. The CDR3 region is CATSDATSGRTDTQYF.

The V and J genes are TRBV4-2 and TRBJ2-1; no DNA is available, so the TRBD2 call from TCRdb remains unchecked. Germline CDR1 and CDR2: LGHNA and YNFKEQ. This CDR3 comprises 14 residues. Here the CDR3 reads CASSQTLLEGEQFF.